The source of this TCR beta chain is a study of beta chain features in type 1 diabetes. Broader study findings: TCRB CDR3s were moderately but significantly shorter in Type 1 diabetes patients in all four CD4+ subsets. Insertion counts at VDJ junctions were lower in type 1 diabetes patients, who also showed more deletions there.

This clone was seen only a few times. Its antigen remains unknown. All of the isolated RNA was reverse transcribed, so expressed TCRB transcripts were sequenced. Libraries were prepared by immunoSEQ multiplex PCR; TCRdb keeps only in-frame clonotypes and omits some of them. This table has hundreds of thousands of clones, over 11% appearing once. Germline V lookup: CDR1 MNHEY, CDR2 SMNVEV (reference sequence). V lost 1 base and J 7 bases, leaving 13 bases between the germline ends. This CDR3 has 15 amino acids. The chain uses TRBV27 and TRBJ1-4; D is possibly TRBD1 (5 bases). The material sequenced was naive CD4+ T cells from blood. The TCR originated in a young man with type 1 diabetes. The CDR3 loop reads CASSLLQGGGEKLFF. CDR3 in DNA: TGTGCCAGCAGTTTATTGCAGGGCGGAGGTGAAAAACTGTTTTTT.